Below are 32 T cell receptor beta chains sequenced from a single sample in a study of shared clonotypes between healthy human individuals. Positively selected for CCR7, the CD45RO-negative cells used as naive CD8 cells excluded terminally differentiated effector memory CD45RA+ cells. The assay was immunoSEQ multiplex PCR, and TCRdb's table has in-frame clones only and misses some. The top ten hold roughly 22% of the sample, which has 650,000 to 800,000 clones, around 92% seen once. Input material: naive CD8+ T cells sorted from blood. Receptors originate from a man aged 30 to 39 in good health.

V is TRBV7-6 and J is TRBJ2-3; TRBD2 aligns across 8 bases. The V gene's germline CDR1 is SGHVS and CDR2 FNYEAQ. Trimming at V came to 7 bases and at J to 3 bases, leaving 6 bases not matched to a gene. CDR3 length equals 14 residues. DNA for the CDR3: TGTGCCAGCACCAGTCGGGGGGGAACAGATACGCAGTATTTT. It codes for CASTSRGGTDTQYF.

V gene TRBV14 combines with J gene TRBJ2-1, with 11 bases that match TRBD1. Germline loops: CDR1 SGHDN, CDR2 FVKESK. CDR3 length equals 15 residues. V gave up 4 bases and J gave up 8 bases; unmatched junction bases: 7. CDR3 residues: CASSPPRTGGDEQFF. The DNA for the CDR3 is TGTGCCAGCAGCCCCCCCCGGACAGGGGGCGATGAGCAGTTCTTC.

The chain links TRBV6-6 to TRBJ2-3; D unresolved. Deletions cut 4 bases from V and 2 bases from J, with 13 bases between. Germline lookup yields CDR1 MNHNY and CDR2 SVGAGI (reference sequence). The CDR3 runs to 15 residues. The CDR3 reads CASSLGPLITDTQYF. CDR3 in DNA: TGTGCCAGCAGTTTAGGCCCCCTTATCACAGATACGCAGTATTTT.

Concerning this clone itself: Different DNA sequences within this sample yield the same CDR3. The chain recombines TRBV9 with TRBJ2-7; maybe TRBD1 (6 bases). The CDR3 totals 12 residues. CDR1 and CDR2 (germline): SGDLS, YYNGEE. The ends were cut back, 4 bases at V and 3 bases at J, with 8 bases in the middle. The CDR3 region has the DNA TGTGCCAGCAGCCCGGACAGCTACGAGCAGTACTTC. It specifies CASSPDSYEQYF.

This clone was seen just once. The genes are TRBV25-1 and TRBJ2-1; TRBD2 might be the D (5 bases). The CDR3 contains 15 residues. V shed 1 base and J shed 5 bases, with 12 bases lying between them. Germline values: CDR1 MGHDK, CDR2 SYGVNS. DNA of the CDR3: TGTGCCAGCAGTGAATGGACTCAGAGAGACAATGAGCAGTTCTTC. This encodes CASSEWTQRDNEQFF.

The CDR3 DNA is TGCGCCAGCAGCTTGGCCGAAGGAACAGGGAGAGGGGAAAAACTGTTTTTT. This translates into CASSLAEGTGRGEKLFF. This chain connects TRBV5-1 to TRBJ1-4; weak D call: TRBD1 (6 bases). CDR3 length: 17 residues. The ends were cut back, 0 bases at V and 8 bases at J, with 20 bases in the middle. Germline V gene data show CDR1 as SGHRS and CDR2 as YFSETQ.

The V call is TRBV1, the J call TRBJ2-3. TRBV1 is noted as a pseudogene. The CDR3 has 17 residues. In DNA, the CDR3 is TGCACCAGCAGCCATAAGCCTCCGGGACGTATCACAGATACGCAGTATTTT. Translated, it gives CTSSHKPPGRITDTQYF.

The rearrangement links TRBV9 to TRBJ2-3, with D tentatively TRBD1 (6 bases). The CDR3 is 15 amino acids. Germline CDR1 reads SGDLS; CDR2 reads YYNGEE. The V end was cut by 4 bases, the J end by 4 bases, with 16 bases between. CDR3 nucleotides: TGTGCCAGCAGCTCACGGGACATAATTCCAGATACGCAGTATTTT. Its protein is CASSSRDIIPDTQYF. Based on the CDR3 plus reference TRBV9 and TRBJ2-3, the full variable domain is DSGVTQTPKHLITATGQRVTLRCSPRSGDLSVYWYQQSLDQGLQFLIQYYNGEERAKGNILERFSAQQFPDLHSELNLSSLELGDSALYFCASSSRDIIPDTQYFGPGTRLTVL.

The V call is TRBV25-1, the J call TRBJ2-2; D gene unclear. Trimming shortened V by 1 base and J by 5 bases, and 11 bases separated the two germline ends. Germline V gives CDR1 MGHDK, CDR2 SYGVNS. CDR3 length: 15 residues. Written as DNA, the CDR3 is TGTGCCAGCAGTGAATTCCCCGTGGGGACCGGGGAGCTGTTTTTT. This gives the protein CASSEFPVGTGELFF.

The J gene is TRBJ2-1, the V gene TRBV10-1; TRBD1 agrees at 8 bases. Germline V gene sequence: CDR1 WNHNN, CDR2 SYGVQD (reference sequence). The J segment lost 10 bases and the V segment lost 3 bases, leaving 5 bases of the junction unmatched. This CDR3 comprises 13 residues. The CDR3 DNA follows: TGCGCCAGCAGTGATTACCGGGACAGGGAGCAGTTCTTC. It is translated as CASSDYRDREQFF.

This clone came up once. The CDR3 loop reads CASSSPPGGAYEQYF. CDR3 bases: TGTGCCAGCAGTTCACCCCCAGGGGGAGCATACGAGCAGTACTTC. The rearrangement joins TRBV13 to TRBJ2-7; 7 bases match TRBD1. Per germline, CDR1 PRHDT and CDR2 FYEKMQ (reference sequence). The CDR3 has 15 residues. Trimming at V came to 6 bases and at J to 4 bases, leaving 12 bases not matched to a gene. Looking up the rest from reference TRBV13 and TRBJ2-7 gives the full variable domain: AAGVIQSPRHLIKEKRETATLKCYPIPRHDTVYWYQQGPGQDPQFLISFYEKMQSDKGSIPDRFSAQQFSDYHSELNMSSLELGDSALYFCASSSPPGGAYEQYFGPGTRLTVT.

V gene TRBV7-9 combines with J gene TRBJ1-3, with TRBD1 matching over 7 bases. The CDR3 is 15 amino acids. The junction had 10 bases not matched to a gene; V was cut back by 5 bases and J by 6 bases. CDR1 is SEHNR, CDR2 FQNEAQ, per germline (reference sequence). As DNA, the CDR3 is TGTGCCAGCAGCCCCACATCCGGGACAGTAAACACCATATATTTT. This translates into CASSPTSGTVNTIYF.

This sequence joins TRBV11-2 and TRBJ2-7; D possibly corresponds to TRBD1 (5 bases). The CDR3 extends over 16 amino acids. Germline values: CDR1 SGHAT, CDR2 FQNNGV. V was shortened by 3 bases and J by 3 bases, with 18 bases between the two germline ends. CDR3 amino acids: CASSLGRQRTHYEQYF. The CDR3 bases are TGTGCCAGCAGCTTGGGGCGTCAAAGGACCCACTACGAGCAGTACTTC.

The chain uses TRBV28 and TRBJ1-5, with D unclear. V was pared by 7 bases and J by 4 bases, with 11 bases between. CDR1 is MDHEN and CDR2 is SYDVKM in the germline V gene. The CDR3 sequence is 13 residues long. DNA for the CDR3: TGTGCCAGCACCCATAGGGCTAATCAGCCCCAGCATTTT. It is translated as CASTHRANQPQHF.

The V gene is TRBV6-1, the J gene TRBJ2-1; D not certain. The V end was cut by 6 bases, the J end by 13 bases, with 13 bases between. This CDR3 has 11 amino acids. Germline assignment: CDR1 MNHNS and CDR2 SASEGT. The CDR3 loop is CASRVGQSQFF. As DNA, the CDR3 is TGTGCCAGCAGGGTGGGCCAGAGCCAGTTCTTC.

This chain uses TRBV27 with TRBJ2-1, with D possibly being TRBD2 (5 bases). V was shortened by 0 bases and J by 4 bases, with 22 bases between the two germline ends. The CDR3 has 19 amino acids. CDR1 is MNHEY and CDR2 is SMNVEV in the germline V gene (reference sequence). CDR3: CASSLSMFERQTGYNEQFF. CDR3 DNA: TGTGCCAGCAGTTTATCGATGTTCGAGCGGCAAACCGGGTACAATGAGCAGTTCTTC.

This clone showed up just once. The J gene is TRBJ2-2, the V gene TRBV27; tentative D call: TRBD2 (7 bases). In germline, CDR1 is MNHEY, CDR2 SMNVEV (reference sequence). The CDR3 consists of 16 residues. The V end lost 5 bases, the J end lost 2 bases, and 15 bases lay between the germline ends. CDR3: CASSPWGGPNTGELFF. The CDR3 bases are TGTGCCAGCAGTCCATGGGGGGGCCCCAACACCGGGGAGCTGTTTTTT.

The rearrangement links TRBV5-5 to TRBJ2-1; TRBD2 matches at 9 bases. The CDR3 covers 17 residues. Germline CDR1 reads SGHKS; CDR2 reads YYEKEE (reference sequence). The junction had 13 bases not matched to a gene; V was cut back by 4 bases and J by 5 bases. The CDR3 here is CASSPLLRTSANNEQFF. For the CDR3, the DNA is TGTGCCAGCAGCCCATTACTAAGGACTAGCGCTAACAATGAGCAGTTCTTC.

In DNA form, the CDR3 reads TGTGCCAGCAGCGTGGGGGGTACGCAGTATTTT. This sequence encodes CASSVGGTQYF. The chain is built from TRBV27 and TRBJ2-3, with D perhaps TRBD2 (6 bases). CDR3 size: 11 residues. V lost 6 bases and J 8 bases, leaving 9 bases between the germline ends. CDR1 is MNHEY, CDR2 SMNVEV, per germline (reference sequence).

This rearrangement joins TRBV5-1 to TRBJ2-1, with TRBD2 as a possible D gene (5 bases). From germline, CDR1 is SGHRS and CDR2 YFSETQ. The V gene lost 1 base and the J gene lost 9 bases, with 14 bases spanning the gap. This CDR3 contains 14 residues. The CDR3 loop reads CASSLWSGSSEQFF. The CDR3 DNA sequence: TGCGCCAGCAGCTTGTGGAGCGGAAGTAGTGAGCAGTTCTTC. The whole variable domain, filled in from reference TRBV5-1 and TRBJ2-1, reads KAGVTQTPRYLIKTRGQQVTLSCSPISGHRSVSWYQQTPGQGLQFLFEYFSETQRNKGNFPGRFSGRQFSNSRSEMNVSTLELGDSALYLCASSLWSGSSEQFFGPGTRLTVL.

The chain couples TRBV11-2 to TRBJ1-5; 8 bases map to TRBD1. V dropped 4 bases and J dropped 7; count of bases not matched to a gene: 9. The CDR3 loop spans 15 amino acids. Germline V gives CDR1 SGHAT, CDR2 FQNNGV. For the CDR3, the DNA is TGTGCCAGCAGCTCCGCCCAGGGGGCTCGACAGCCCCAGCATTTT. Encoded protein: CASSSAQGARQPQHF.

The table lists this clone with a count of one. Other DNA variants within this sample encode the same CDR3. The chain uses TRBV28 and TRBJ2-7; D perhaps matches TRBD1 (6 bases). Between the trimmed V and J ends, which lost 5 bases and 1 base, there was a span of 6 bases. CDR3 length: 12 amino acids. Germline values: CDR1 MDHEN, CDR2 SYDVKM. The chain's CDR3 is CASSDRSYEQYF. The CDR3 DNA is TGTGCCAGCAGTGACAGGTCCTACGAGCAGTACTTC.

The V call is TRBV10-2, the J call TRBJ2-3; D is undetermined. Germline CDR1 WSHSY, CDR2 SAAADI. The CDR3 spans 15 residues. Deletions cut 3 bases from V and 0 bases from J, with 10 bases between. This CDR3 is CASSDSGPSTDTQYF. The CDR3 DNA reads as TGCGCCAGCAGTGATTCTGGGCCCAGCACAGATACGCAGTATTTT.

The chain couples TRBV7-9 to TRBJ1-3, with TRBD1 as a possible D gene (6 bases). V gave up 0 bases and J gave up 1 base, with 13 bases separating them. This CDR3 is 17 amino acids long. Per germline, CDR1 SEHNR and CDR2 FQNEAQ (reference sequence). The DNA of the CDR3 is TGTGCCAGCAGCTTAGCCATACAGGGTTCATCTGGAAACACCATATATTTT. This codes for CASSLAIQGSSGNTIYF.

A single count supports this clone. The chain joins TRBV29-1 to TRBJ2-7, with D unresolved. Germline V gives CDR1 SQVTM, CDR2 ANQGSEA. CDR3 length: 13 amino acids. The V gene lost 1 base and the J gene lost 1 base, with 8 bases spanning the gap. The CDR3 sequence is CSVEVAGSYEQYF. As DNA, the CDR3 is TGCAGCGTTGAAGTGGCAGGTTCCTACGAGCAGTACTTC.

This chain uses TRBV6-1 with TRBJ1-3; D ambiguous. The germline V gene has CDR1 MNHNS and CDR2 SASEGT. The CDR3 covers 13 residues. Trimming took off 1 base at V and 6 bases at J, with 7 bases between the two ends. The CDR3 protein is CASSEVNVNTIYF. The CDR3 DNA is TGTGCCAGCAGTGAAGTGAATGTAAACACCATATATTTT.

V usage is TRBV4-1 and J usage is TRBJ2-1, with D possibly matching TRBD2 (7 bases). Trimming took off 1 base at V and 7 bases at J, with 26 bases between the two ends. Per the germline V gene, CDR1 is MGHRA and CDR2 is YSYEKL. This CDR3 contains 19 residues. The CDR3 reads CASSQVPDSGGPRGNEQFF. CDR3 coding DNA: TGCGCCAGCAGCCAAGTCCCCGACTCCGGGGGCCCGCGGGGGAATGAGCAGTTCTTC.

The rearrangement joins TRBV7-8 to TRBJ2-1; the D is unclear. The germline gives CDR1 SGHVS, CDR2 FQNEAQ. The V and J ends lost 1 base and 0 bases respectively, with 10 bases between them. This CDR3 has 16 residues. CDR3 sequence: CASSLEAMSSYNEQFF. The DNA of the CDR3 is TGTGCCAGCAGCTTAGAGGCGATGAGCTCCTACAATGAGCAGTTCTTC. Full variable domain (missing parts from reference TRBV7-8 and TRBJ2-1): GAGVSQSPRYKVAKRGQDVALRCDPISGHVSLFWYQQALGQGPEFLTYFQNEAQLDKSGLPSDRFFAERPEGSVSTLKIQRTQQEDSAVYLCASSLEAMSSYNEQFFGPGTRLTVL.

J is TRBJ2-1 and V is TRBV9, with TRBD2 as a possible D gene (5 bases). The CDR3 totals 12 residues. The V and J ends lost 3 bases and 7 bases respectively, with 8 bases between them. Germline loops: CDR1 SGDLS, CDR2 YYNGEE. CDR3 protein: CASSAAGNEQFF. CDR3 DNA sequence: TGTGCCAGCAGCGCCGCGGGTAATGAGCAGTTCTTC.

V and J are TRBV9 and TRBJ2-6; TRBD2 matches 8 bases. The CDR3 loop spans 15 amino acids. The V segment lost 7 bases and the J segment 2 bases; nucleotides outside the gene matches: 5. The germline CDR1 and CDR2 sequences are SGDLS and YYNGEE. The CDR3 nucleotides are TGTGCCAGCTCCGGGAGGGTTGCTGGGGCCAACGTCCTGACTTTC. Encoded protein: CASSGRVAGANVLTF. Supplemented by reference TRBV9 and TRBJ2-6, the full variable domain reads DSGVTQTPKHLITATGQRVTLRCSPRSGDLSVYWYQQSLDQGLQFLIQYYNGEERAKGNILERFSAQQFPDLHSELNLSSLELGDSALYFCASSGRVAGANVLTFGAGSRLTVL.

The genes are TRBV7-8 and TRBJ2-3; 7 bases fit TRBD2. V shed 5 bases, J shed 2 bases, and the junction held 13 bases outside the gene matches. The CDR3 has 17 amino acids. From germline, CDR1 is SGHVS and CDR2 FQNEAQ. CDR3 sequence reads: CASSQWRDYHPTDTQYF. The CDR3 nucleotides read TGTGCCAGCAGCCAATGGAGGGACTACCATCCCACAGATACGCAGTATTTT.

This sequence joins TRBV29-1 and TRBJ2-7, with 7 nucleotides matching TRBD1. CDR1 and CDR2 from the germline V gene are SQVTM and ANQGSEA. The ends lost 2 bases at V and 2 bases at J; junction bases unmatched: 0. This CDR3 spans 12 amino acids. The CDR3 coding sequence is TGCAGCGTTGAACAGGGGGCCTACGAGCAGTACTTC. Amino acid sequence: CSVEQGAYEQYF.